This T cell receptor beta chain was sequenced in a study of beta chain features in type 1 diabetes (dated by TCRdb to 2016 to 2019). General notes on the study: Mean age, gender distribution, total cell number and subset yield did not differ between patients and healthy donors. A total of roughly 99 million sorted cells were examined across all samples, and the number of cells per subset was strongly correlated with RNA yield. In the study, TCRB repertoires of sorted circulating CD4+ T cell subsets from recently diagnosed type 1 diabetes patients were compared with those of matched healthy donors. Naive and central memory subsets were obtained from all 30 or so donors, but regulatory and stem cell-like memory subsets were isolated from only 8 patients and about 8 healthy donors. The full study reports these points: A moderate but significant shortening of TCRB CDR3 length was observed in type 1 diabetes patients in all four CD4+ subsets. Naive, central memory and regulatory TCRB repertoires appeared more similar among patients than among healthy donors. Because cDNA was sequenced instead of genomic DNA, highly expressing activated cells could be over-represented, though the groups showed no difference in activation or CD3 levels. PCR might favor shorter templates, but patient and control samples were amplified and corrected together, so any skew would affect both groups equally. At VDJ recombination sites, patients with type 1 diabetes made fewer insertions and deleted more nucleotides, a pattern implying thymic rearrangement abnormalities. Only small numbers of individuals were included in the HLA sub-analyses, which left unresolved whether HLA type had any influence on TCRB rearrangement.

The High Capacity cDNA Reverse Transcription Kit was used to reverse transcribe all of the isolated RNA, meaning that expressed TCRB transcripts were what got sequenced. Naive, central memory and regulatory T cell samples underwent deep immunoSEQ sequencing, averaging around 3.7 million total reads per sample. Sorted cells were lysed in RLT buffer and RNA was extracted with DNase-treated RNeasy Micro or Mini kits, depending on cell number. Each cell subset was processed separately to prevent cross-contamination, with patient and healthy donor samples processed together. Using the immunoSEQ multiplex PCR, TCRB sequences were amplified from cDNA into 87-bp fragments spanning the CDR3 region. Sequencing of the amplicons was done on the Illumina HiSeq platform. Per the authors' processing: Synthetic template baselines were used to correct PCR bias computationally, reads within Hamming distance 2 were collapsed together, and singletons that could not be merged were discarded. By aligning reads against IMGT, V, D and J genes, CDR3 length, and insertions or deletions at six rearrangement sites were assigned. Within each subset, clonotype counts were normalized to sorted cell number, and only after that were true diversity and Gini coefficients computed with the tcR R package. Repertoire sharing was quantified using the overlap coefficient calculated on TCRB nucleotide sequences. TCRdb mirrors the immuneACCESS table, restricted to in-frame sequences. Some clones are absent from its copies; in checked studies, under half trace to an unresolved V gene, and the reason for the others is unknown. V and J calls and clone size follow that table, whereas D and trimming were derived from the DNA. The sample yields roughly 400,000 clones; roughly a tenth were counted once. The biggest ten clones account for approximately 0.55% of the sample.

A remark on this clone: The specificity of this receptor is unknown. There are no base qualities to consult, and no much larger clone falls within one base.

From each donor, a single peripheral blood sample of about 100 mL on average was drawn into heparinised tubes. Using a panel that included CD45RO, CCR7, CD25, CD127, CD95 and CD27, naive, central memory, regulatory and stem cell-like memory CD4+ T cells were sorted on a BD FACSAria II. All sorted populations exceeded 98% purity. PBMCs were separated immediately by Lymphoprep density gradient centrifugation and were stained directly, without being cultured. So that batch effects would be minimized, each experiment stained and sorted samples in pairs, pairing one healthy donor with one patient. The CDR1 and CDR2 encoded by the germline V gene are SGHDN and FVKESK. At the junction V is shortened by 4 bases and J by 6 bases; bases outside the gene matches: 11. From cysteine to phenylalanine, the CDR3 is 16 amino acids long. Just CDR3 DNA is preserved here, 48 bases in frame from base 1.

Sample: central memory CD4+ T cells from blood. This chain joins TRBV14 to TRBJ2-1; the central 8 bases match TRBD1. The receptor comes from a man under 40 with type 1 diabetes. The DNA sequence follows: TGTGCCAGCAGCCCCCTGGGACAGGATTTTCGCAATGAGCAGTTCTTC. This gives the protein CASSPLGQDFRNEQFF.